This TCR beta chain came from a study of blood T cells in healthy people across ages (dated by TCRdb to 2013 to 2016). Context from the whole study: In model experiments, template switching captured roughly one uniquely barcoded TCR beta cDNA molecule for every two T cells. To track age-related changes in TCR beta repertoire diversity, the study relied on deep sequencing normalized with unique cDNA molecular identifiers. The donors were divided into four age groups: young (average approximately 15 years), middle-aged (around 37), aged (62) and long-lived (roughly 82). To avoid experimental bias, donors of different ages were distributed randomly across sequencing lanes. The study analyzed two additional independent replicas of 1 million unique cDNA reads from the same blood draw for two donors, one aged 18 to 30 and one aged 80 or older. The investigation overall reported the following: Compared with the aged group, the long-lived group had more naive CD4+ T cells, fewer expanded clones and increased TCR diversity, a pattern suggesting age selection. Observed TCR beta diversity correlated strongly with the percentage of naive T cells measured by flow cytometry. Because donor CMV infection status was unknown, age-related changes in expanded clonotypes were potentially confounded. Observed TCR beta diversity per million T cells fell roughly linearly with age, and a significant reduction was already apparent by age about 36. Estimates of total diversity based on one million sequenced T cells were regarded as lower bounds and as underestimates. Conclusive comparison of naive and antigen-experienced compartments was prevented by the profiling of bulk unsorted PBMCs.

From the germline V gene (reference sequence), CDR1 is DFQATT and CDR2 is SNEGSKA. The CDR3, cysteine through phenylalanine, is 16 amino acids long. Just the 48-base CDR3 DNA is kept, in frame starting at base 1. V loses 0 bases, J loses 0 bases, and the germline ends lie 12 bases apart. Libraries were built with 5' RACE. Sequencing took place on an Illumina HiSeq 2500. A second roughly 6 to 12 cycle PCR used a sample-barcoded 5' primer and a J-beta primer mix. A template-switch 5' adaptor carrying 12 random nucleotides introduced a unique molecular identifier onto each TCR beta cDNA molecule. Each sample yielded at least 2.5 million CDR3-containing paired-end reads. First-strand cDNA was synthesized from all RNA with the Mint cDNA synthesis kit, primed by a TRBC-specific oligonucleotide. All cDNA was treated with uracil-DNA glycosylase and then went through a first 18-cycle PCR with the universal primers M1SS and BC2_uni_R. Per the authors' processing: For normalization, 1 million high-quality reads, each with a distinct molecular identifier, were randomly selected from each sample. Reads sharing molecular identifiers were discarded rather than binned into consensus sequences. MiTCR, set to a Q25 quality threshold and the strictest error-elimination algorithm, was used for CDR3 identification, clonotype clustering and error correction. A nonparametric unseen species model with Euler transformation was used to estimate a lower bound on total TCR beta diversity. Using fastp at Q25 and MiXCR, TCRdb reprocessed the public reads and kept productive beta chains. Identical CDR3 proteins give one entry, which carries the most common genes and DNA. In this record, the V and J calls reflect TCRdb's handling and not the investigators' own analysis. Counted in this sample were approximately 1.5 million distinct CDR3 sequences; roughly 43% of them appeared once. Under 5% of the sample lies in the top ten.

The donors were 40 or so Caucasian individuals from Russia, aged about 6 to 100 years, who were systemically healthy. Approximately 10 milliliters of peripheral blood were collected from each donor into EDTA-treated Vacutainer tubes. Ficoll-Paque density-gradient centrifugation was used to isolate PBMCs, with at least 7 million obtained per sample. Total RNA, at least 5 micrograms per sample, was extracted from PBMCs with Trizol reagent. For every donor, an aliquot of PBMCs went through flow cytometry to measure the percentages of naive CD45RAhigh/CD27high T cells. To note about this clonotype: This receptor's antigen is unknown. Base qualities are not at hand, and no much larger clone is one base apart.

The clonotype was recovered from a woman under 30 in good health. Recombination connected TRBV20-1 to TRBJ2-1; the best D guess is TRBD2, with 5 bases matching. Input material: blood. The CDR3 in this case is CSARDRGFSSYNEQFF. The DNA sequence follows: TGCAGTGCTAGAGATCGGGGTTTTAGCTCCTACAATGAGCAGTTCTTC.